The present TCR beta chain was sequenced within a study of blood T cell repertoires in COVID-19. Produced via immunoSEQ multiplex PCR; TCRdb's table is partial and in-frame only. The sample yields approximately 88,000 clones, 78% seen once. Germline-derived CDR1 and CDR2 are MNHEY and SMNVEV (reference sequence). V lost 5 bases to trimming and J lost 8 bases; unmatched junction nucleotides: 10. The CDR3 totals 15 residues. Seattle patients were enrolled during active infection and followed longitudinally. The chain recombines TRBV27 with TRBJ1-2; 11 nucleotides match TRBD1. The TCR sequence derives from a man between 65 and 79 years old with COVID-19, enrolled during active disease. Sequencing was performed on peripheral blood. CDR3 region: CASSPRDRGRSGYTF. The CDR3, as DNA: TGTGCCAGCAGTCCGAGGGACAGGGGGAGATCGGGCTACACCTTC.